This TCR beta chain appears in the sequencing data of a study of breast tumors, draining lymph nodes, adjacent tissues. Study-wide points: Compared with lymph nodes, tumors were less diverse; compared with nontumor tissue, more.

At least ten counts were recorded for this clonotype. Its antigen remains unknown. CDR1 and CDR2 (germline): SGDLS, YYNGEE. This CDR3 has 13 amino acids. The V gene lost 3 bases and the J gene lost 2 bases, with 6 bases spanning the gap. TCRdb redid the calling of the multiplex PCR reads with MiXCR, one entry per CDR3 protein. The data hold fewer than 85,000 distinct CDR3 sequences, with about 21% observed a single time. The lymph nodes were axillary draining lymph nodes from breast cancer patients. V gene TRBV9 combines with J gene TRBJ1-3; a weak D match, TRBD1 (5 bases). The TCR was taken from a female donor with breast cancer. Some clones in this sample may be carry-over from other donors' samples. The sequenced sample was axillary lymph node tissue. The DNA of the CDR3 is TGTGCCAGCAGCGAGGGGCCTGGAAACACCATATATTTT. Protein sequence: CASSEGPGNTIYF. The entire variable domain, with the rest obtained from reference TRBV9 and TRBJ1-3, is as follows: DSGVTQTPKHLITATGQRVTLRCSPRSGDLSVYWYQQSLDQGLQFLIQYYNGEERAKGNILERFSAQQFPDLHSELNLSSLELGDSALYFCASSEGPGNTIYFGEGSWLTVV.